These 2 T cell receptor beta chains share one sample of origin, sequenced in a study of shared clonotypes between healthy human individuals. Measured with immunoSEQ multiplex PCR; TCRdb has only the in-frame clones, and not every one. The repertoire holds around 2,000,000 clones, with 90% to 95% as singletons. The sample was naive CD4+ T cells sorted from blood. Subset given: CD45RA+ positively selected. The receptor source for this set is a man in his late teens or twenties in good health.

This chain uses TRBV27 with TRBJ2-1; TRBD2 matches 12 bases. CDR3 length: 13 residues. After removal of 6 bases from V and 7 bases from J, the junction contained 1 base not matched to a gene. Germline CDR1 and CDR2: MNHEY and SMNVEV (reference sequence). Here the CDR3 DNA reads TGTGCCAGCAGGGGACTAGCGGGTAATGAGCAGTTCTTC. Translation: CASRGLAGNEQFF.

On this clone itself: This same CDR3 is encoded by further DNA sequences in the sample. The chain has TRBV20-1 and TRBJ1-2; perhaps TRBD1 as D (5 bases). Trimming removed 3 bases from V and 6 bases from J, with 8 bases in between. This CDR3 comprises 11 residues. Germline V gene lookup returns CDR1 DFQATT and CDR2 SNEGSKA (reference sequence). DNA for the CDR3: TGCAGTGCTAGGCAGGGAGATGGCTACACCTTC. The encoded protein is CSARQGDGYTF.